This paragraph covers one TCR beta chain sequence. The data originate from a study of T-cell memory formation after mild COVID-19. V lost 0 bases and J 6 bases, leaving 15 bases between the germline ends. CDR3 length: 15 residues. CDR1 SGHRS and CDR2 YFSETQ come from the germline V gene. TCRdb independently ran MiXCR on the 5' RACE reads; one entry per CDR3 protein. Among 150,000 or so distinct CDR3 sequences listed, approximately 15% were seen once. Sequences were obtained from PBMCs or a T cell subset sorted from them (not recorded which). This receptor was obtained from an adult woman who had mild COVID-19 (a few samples of this study predate the infection). Cell type and time point are not known. The rearrangement joins TRBV5-1 to TRBJ2-5, with TRBD1 as a possible D gene (5 bases). The CDR3 spells CASSLDAGNIQTQYF. The CDR3, as DNA: TGCGCCAGCAGCTTGGACGCAGGGAATATTCAGACCCAGTACTTC.